This passage covers 25 T cell receptor beta chains from one sample sequenced in a study of blood T cell repertoires in COVID-19. The protocol was immunoSEQ multiplex PCR, while the TCRdb copy is restricted to in-frame clones and leaves out a portion. Of more than 200,000 clones in the sample, approximately 84% were seen once. The sequenced material came from peripheral blood. The receptor set was obtained from an elderly man with acute or convalescent COVID-19.

The J gene is TRBJ2-7, the V gene TRBV30, with 15 nucleotides matching TRBD2. Losses at the gene ends were 3 bases for V and 0 bases for J; bases not matched to a gene: 15. Germline CDR1 is GTSNPN and CDR2 is SVGIG (reference sequence). CDR3 length: 20 residues. The CDR3 coding sequence is TGTGCCTGGAGCCGACCCTCTGGACTAGCGGGAGGGCCCATCTCCTACGAGCAGTACTTC. Its translation: CAWSRPSGLAGGPISYEQYF.

This chain joins TRBV7-2 and TRBJ2-7; possibly TRBD2 for D (6 bases). Trimming pared 3 bases from V and 4 bases from J, leaving 16 bases between. This CDR3 has 15 residues. Germline CDR1 and CDR2: SGHTA and FQGNSA. CDR3 sequence: CASSFGGTHTYEQYV. The CDR3 DNA sequence: TGTGCCAGCAGCTTCGGCGGGACGCATACTTACGAGCAGTACGTC.

The V gene is TRBV11-2, the J gene TRBJ2-1; D may be TRBD2 (7 bases). From germline, CDR1 is SGHAT and CDR2 FQNNGV. The V end was cut by 1 base, the J end by 6 bases, with 19 bases between. The CDR3 has 17 residues. The CDR3 reads CASSLVLGLGGSNEQFF. The CDR3 nucleotides are TGTGCCAGCAGCTTAGTCCTCGGACTAGGGGGAAGCAATGAGCAGTTCTTC.

The chain recombines TRBV29-1 with TRBJ2-2; a weak D match, TRBD1 (6 bases). Trimming took 0 bases from V and 6 from J, leaving 11 bases between them. The CDR3 totals 14 residues. CDR1 is SQVTM, CDR2 ANQGSEA, per germline. CDR3 sequence reads: CSVEDLGHAGELFF. CDR3 coding DNA: TGCAGCGTTGAAGACCTGGGACACGCCGGGGAGCTGTTTTTT.

The chain has TRBV7-8 and TRBJ2-3; 7 nucleotides agree with TRBD2. V trimming: 2 bases; J trimming: 0 bases; junction bases outside the gene matches: 8. Germline-derived CDR1 and CDR2 are SGHVS and FQNEAQ. The CDR3 has 17 amino acids. CDR3 DNA: TGTGCCAGCAGCTTATTTTGGCGGGAGCTGAGCACAGATACGCAGTATTTT. It specifies CASSLFWRELSTDTQYF.

V is TRBV7-9 and J is TRBJ2-1; 10 bases line up with TRBD2. The trim removed 0 bases at V and 5 bases at J, leaving 10 bases unmatched. CDR1 SEHNR and CDR2 FQNEAQ come from the germline V gene (reference sequence). CDR3 length equals 18 residues. CDR3 DNA sequence: TGTGCCAGCAGCTTAGCCTCGGGTAGCGGGAGGTTTGACAATGAGCAGTTCTTC. Amino acids: CASSLASGSGRFDNEQFF.

The chain combines TRBV6-5 with TRBJ2-2; D not certain. The CDR3 spans 13 residues. With 0 bases removed from V and 11 bases from J, the gap between germline ends came to 10 bases. The germline V gene has CDR1 MNHEY and CDR2 SVGAGI. DNA for the CDR3: TGTGCCAGCAGTTACTCGTTTGTCCCTGAGCTGTTTTTT. Translated, it gives CASSYSFVPELFF.

The CDR3 loop is CASSEVWQIRSYEQYV. DNA of the CDR3: TGCGCCAGCAGTGAAGTCTGGCAGATCCGCTCCTACGAGCAGTACGTC. The chain is built from TRBV10-1 and TRBJ2-7; D is unclear. This CDR3 comprises 16 residues. Trimming cost V 3 bases and J 0 bases, with 15 bases left between them. CDR1 is WNHNN, CDR2 SYGVQD, per germline (reference sequence).

This chain joins TRBV28 and TRBJ1-6; D not resolved. This CDR3 has 13 amino acids. The germline V gene encodes CDR1 MDHEN and CDR2 SYDVKM. V was pared by 3 bases and J by 9 bases, with 9 bases between. CDR3 protein: CASSLARVSPLHF. In DNA form, the CDR3 reads TGTGCCAGCAGTTTGGCCCGGGTTTCACCCCTCCACTTT.

The chain joins TRBV3-1 (or the pseudogene TRBV3-2) to TRBJ2-3; 7 bases are shared with TRBD1. The V gene's germline CDR1 is LGHDT and CDR2 YNNKEL (reference sequence). This CDR3 is built from 14 residues. The trim removed 4 bases at V and 4 bases at J, leaving 5 bases unmatched. The CDR3 DNA sequence: TGTGCCAGCAGCCTAGGGCAGGGGGCAGATACGCAGTATTTT. The encoded protein is CASSLGQGADTQYF.

This chain uses TRBV9 with TRBJ2-7, with D unclear. The V end was cut by 0 bases, the J end by 4 bases, with 8 bases between. CDR1 is SGDLS and CDR2 is YYNGEE in the germline V gene. The CDR3 has 13 residues. The CDR3 reads CASSVEPRYEQYF. Written as DNA, the CDR3 is TGTGCCAGCAGCGTAGAGCCGAGGTACGAGCAGTACTTC.

J is TRBJ2-5 and V is TRBV19; 12 bases align to TRBD2. The V gene end was trimmed by 7 bases and the J gene end by 3 bases; junction bases not matched to a gene: 9. CDR1 is LNHDA, CDR2 SQIVND, per germline (reference sequence). The CDR3 is 16 residues long. The CDR3 region has the DNA TGTGCCAGTACCCAACCAGGACTAGCGGGGAAAGAGACCCAGTACTTC. It encodes CASTQPGLAGKETQYF.

V is TRBV7-2 and J is TRBJ2-2; 9 bases are shared with TRBD2. V shed 1 base and J 7 bases; nucleotides not matched to a gene: 13. The germline V gene encodes CDR1 SGHTA and CDR2 FQGNSA. This CDR3 contains 18 residues. The CDR3 sequence is CASSLVPSGTIGGGELFF. CDR3 bases: TGTGCCAGCAGCTTAGTACCTAGCGGGACCATAGGAGGCGGGGAGCTGTTTTTT. Using reference TRBV7-2 and TRBJ2-2 for the parts outside the CDR3, the full variable domain is GAGVSQSPSNKVTEKGKDVELRCDPISGHTALYWYRQSLGQGLEFLIYFQGNSAPDKSGLPSDRFSAERTGGSVSTLTIQRTQQEDSAVYLCASSLVPSGTIGGGELFFGEGSRLTVL.

The chain has TRBV5-1 and TRBJ1-2, with 7 bases identical to TRBD1. The J segment lost 4 bases and the V segment lost 1 base, leaving 7 bases of the junction unmatched. Germline loops: CDR1 SGHRS, CDR2 YFSETQ. There are 15 residues in the CDR3. The CDR3 region has the DNA TGCGCCAGCAGCTTGTCAGCGACAGGGTCCTATGGCTACACCTTC. Translation: CASSLSATGSYGYTF.

This chain connects TRBV4-1 to TRBJ2-4; the match to TRBD2 covers 10 bases. Germline-derived CDR1 and CDR2 are MGHRA and YSYEKL. The CDR3 is made up of 19 amino acids. With 0 bases clipped from V and 1 base from J, the junction kept 9 bases outside the gene matches. CDR3 protein: CASSQEGASGSGAKNIQYF. The CDR3 DNA reads TGCGCCAGCAGCCAAGAAGGCGCTAGCGGGAGTGGGGCCAAAAACATTCAGTACTTC.

The chain employs TRBV24-1 and TRBJ1-1, with 7 positions matching TRBD1. With 3 bases clipped from V and 11 bases from J, the junction kept 8 bases outside the gene matches. The CDR3 spans 13 residues. The germline CDR1 and CDR2 sequences are KGHDR and SFDVKD. This CDR3 is CATSDTRQGRAFF. The DNA for the CDR3 is TGTGCCACCAGTGATACCCGACAGGGACGCGCTTTCTTT.

The CDR3 is CASSDRGAFNYGYTF. CDR3 coding DNA: TGTGCCAGCAGCGACCGGGGGGCGTTTAACTATGGCTACACCTTC. V usage is TRBV2 and J usage is TRBJ1-2, with D perhaps TRBD1 (6 bases). Trimming took off 6 bases at V and 1 base at J, with 15 bases between the two ends. The CDR3 extends over 15 amino acids. Germline loops: CDR1 SNHLY, CDR2 FYNNEI.

The chain joins TRBV7-3 to TRBJ2-7; 12 nucleotides line up with TRBD1. V lost 1 base to trimming and J lost 6 bases; unmatched junction nucleotides: 10. The CDR3 runs to 17 residues. The germline gives CDR1 SGHTA, CDR2 FQGTGA. The CDR3 nucleotides are TGTGCCAGCAGCTTAAACCCCGCCGGGACAGGGGGCGCCGAGCAGTACTTC. Residues: CASSLNPAGTGGAEQYF.

The rearrangement joins TRBV28 to TRBJ2-4; 10 nucleotides line up with TRBD1. CDR3 size: 16 residues. Germline loops: CDR1 MDHEN, CDR2 SYDVKM. V shed 4 bases, J shed 2 bases, and the junction held 5 bases outside the gene matches. In nucleotides, the CDR3 is TGTGCCAGCAGTTCTTGGACAGGGGGGACCAAAAACATTCAGTACTTC. Translating gives CASSSWTGGTKNIQYF.

This clone occurred once. V is TRBV3-1 (or the pseudogene TRBV3-2) and J is TRBJ1-4; 9 positions agree with TRBD1. V shed 7 bases and J 11 bases; nucleotides not matched to a gene: 2. Germline-derived CDR1 and CDR2 are LGHDT and YNNKEL (reference sequence). The CDR3 length is 11 residues. The CDR3 DNA sequence: TGTGCCAGCACCGACAGGGGGAAACTGTTTTTT. Residues: CASTDRGKLFF.

This rearrangement joins TRBV18 to TRBJ2-1; 9 bases align to TRBD2. CDR1 KGHSH and CDR2 LQKENI come from the germline V gene. The V and J ends lost 0 bases and 2 bases, in that order; junction bases with no gene match: 2. This CDR3 is built from 16 residues. CDR3 sequence reads: CASSPPVAGAYNEQFF. As DNA, the CDR3 is TGTGCCAGCTCACCACCGGTAGCGGGAGCCTACAATGAGCAGTTCTTC.

The chain uses TRBV7-2 and TRBJ2-5; 8 nucleotides align to TRBD1. The CDR3 spans 14 residues. The V segment lost 5 bases and the J segment 8 bases; nucleotides outside the gene matches: 10. Germline-derived CDR1 and CDR2 are SGHTA and FQGNSA. The CDR3 is CASSRGTGRYTQYF. The CDR3 DNA reads as TGTGCCAGCAGCCGGGGGACAGGACGTTATACCCAGTACTTC.

For the CDR3, the DNA is TGTGCCAGTAGAAGACGGACAGCCTATGGCTACACCTTC. This translates into CASRRRTAYGYTF. The V gene is TRBV19, the J gene TRBJ1-2; a possible D gene is TRBD1 (6 bases). V was trimmed by 6 bases and J by 4 bases, leaving 12 bases between them. The CDR3 totals 13 residues. Germline CDR1 and CDR2: LNHDA and SQIVND (reference sequence).

Only one count was recorded for this clone. The CDR3 DNA sequence: TGTGCTAGTGGTCAAGGGACAGCCCAAACTTCCTACGAGCAGTACGTC. It translates to CASGQGTAQTSYEQYV. The rearrangement uses TRBV12-5 and TRBJ2-7; TRBD1 matches 7 bases. Per the germline V gene, CDR1 is LGHNT and CDR2 is FRNRAP. The CDR3 has 16 residues. J gave up 1 base and V 5 bases, and 11 bases lay outside the gene matches.

The chain combines TRBV11-3 with TRBJ2-3; 7 bases align to TRBD2. V dropped 5 bases and J dropped 0; count of bases not matched to a gene: 5. CDR1 and CDR2 from the germline V gene are SGHNT and YENEEA. The CDR3 runs to 15 residues. The chain's CDR3 is CASSPPSGSTDTQYF. In nucleotides, the CDR3 is TGTGCCAGCAGCCCTCCTAGCGGAAGCACAGATACGCAGTATTTT. Full variable domain (rest looked up from reference TRBV11-3 and TRBJ2-3): EAGVVQSPRYKIIEKKQPVAFWCNPISGHNTLYWYLQNLGQGPELLIRYENEEAVDDSQLPKDRFSAERLKGVDSTLKIQPAELGDSAVYLCASSPPSGSTDTQYFGPGTRLTVL.